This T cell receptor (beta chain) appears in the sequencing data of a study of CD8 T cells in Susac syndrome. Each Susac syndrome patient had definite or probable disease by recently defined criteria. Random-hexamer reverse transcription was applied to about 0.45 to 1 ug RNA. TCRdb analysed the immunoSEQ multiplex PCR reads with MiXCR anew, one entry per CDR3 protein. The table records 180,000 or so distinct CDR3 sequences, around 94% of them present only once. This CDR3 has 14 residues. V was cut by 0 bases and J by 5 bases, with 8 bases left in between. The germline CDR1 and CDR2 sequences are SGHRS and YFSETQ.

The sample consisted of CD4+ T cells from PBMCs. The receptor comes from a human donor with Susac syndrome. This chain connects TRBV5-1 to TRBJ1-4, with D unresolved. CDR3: CASSLGVDNEKLFF. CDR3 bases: TGCGCCAGCAGCTTGGGTGTGGACAATGAAAAACTGTTTTTT.